This T cell receptor beta chain was documented in a study of blood T cell repertoires in COVID-19. Study information: Samples of COVID-19 (acute and convalescent) were obtained from the United States, Italy and Spain.

CDR1 and CDR2 (germline): SQVTM, ANQGSEA. V lost 1 base and J lost 3, with 6 bases in between. The CDR3 covers 12 residues. Per the original methods: Cell counts per sample came from amplifying reference gene primers. Profiling relied on immunoSEQ multiplex PCR, and the TCRdb table lists in-frame clones only, not all of them. That table supplies the V and J calls and clone size; D and trimming were determined from the DNA. The sample consists of roughly 67,000 clones, over 85% of them appearing once. The sequenced sample consisted of peripheral blood. The chain carries TRBV29-1 and TRBJ1-1, with D hard to call. This TCR derives from a man in his sixties or seventies with active COVID-19. The CDR3 loop reads CSVEVGYTEAFF. For the CDR3, the DNA is TGCAGCGTTGAAGTCGGGTACACTGAAGCTTTCTTT.